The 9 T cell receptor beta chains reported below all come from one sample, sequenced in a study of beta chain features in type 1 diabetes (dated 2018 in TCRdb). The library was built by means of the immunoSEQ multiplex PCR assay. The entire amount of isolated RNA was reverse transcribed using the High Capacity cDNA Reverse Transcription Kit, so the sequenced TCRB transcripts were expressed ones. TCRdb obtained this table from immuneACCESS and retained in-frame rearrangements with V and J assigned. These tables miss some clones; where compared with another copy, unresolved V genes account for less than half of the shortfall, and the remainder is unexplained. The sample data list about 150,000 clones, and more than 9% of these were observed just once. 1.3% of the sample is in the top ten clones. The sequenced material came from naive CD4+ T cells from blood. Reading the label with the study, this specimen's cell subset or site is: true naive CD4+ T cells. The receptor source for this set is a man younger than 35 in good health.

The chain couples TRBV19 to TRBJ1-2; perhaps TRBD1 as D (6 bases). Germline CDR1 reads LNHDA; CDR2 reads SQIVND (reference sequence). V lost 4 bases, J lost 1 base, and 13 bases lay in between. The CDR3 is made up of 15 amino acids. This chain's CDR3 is CASSNIRDNNYGYTF. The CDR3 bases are TGTGCCAGTAGTAATATTAGGGACAATAACTATGGCTACACCTTC.

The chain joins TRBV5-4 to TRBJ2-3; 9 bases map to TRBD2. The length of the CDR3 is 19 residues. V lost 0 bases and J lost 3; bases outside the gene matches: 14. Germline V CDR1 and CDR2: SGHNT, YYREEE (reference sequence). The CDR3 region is CASSLGGVALSGGTDTQYF. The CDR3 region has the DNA TGTGCCAGCAGCTTGGGTGGGGTAGCTCTTAGCGGGGGAACAGATACGCAGTATTTT.

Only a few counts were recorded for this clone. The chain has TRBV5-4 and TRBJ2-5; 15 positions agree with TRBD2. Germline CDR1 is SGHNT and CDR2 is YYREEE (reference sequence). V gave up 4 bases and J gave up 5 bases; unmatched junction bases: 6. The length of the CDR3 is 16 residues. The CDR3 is CASSAGLAGGLETQYF. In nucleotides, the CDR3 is TGTGCCAGCAGCGCGGGACTAGCGGGGGGATTGGAGACCCAGTACTTC.

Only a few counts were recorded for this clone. This chain's CDR3 is CASSSMGLATNEKLFF. CDR3 DNA: TGTGCCAGCAGTTCAATGGGCCTTGCAACTAATGAAAAACTGTTTTTT. This sequence joins TRBV18 and TRBJ1-4; no reliable D call. CDR3 size: 16 residues. CDR1 KGHSH and CDR2 LQKENI come from the germline V gene. V lost 8 bases and J lost 0, with 16 bases in between. The full variable domain, rest sourced from reference TRBV18 and TRBJ1-4, is NAGVMQNPRHLVRRRGQEARLRCSPMKGHSHVYWYRQLPEEGLKFMVYLQKENIIDESGMPKERFSAEFPKEGPSILRIQQVVRGDSAAYFCASSSMGLATNEKLFFGSGTQLSVL.

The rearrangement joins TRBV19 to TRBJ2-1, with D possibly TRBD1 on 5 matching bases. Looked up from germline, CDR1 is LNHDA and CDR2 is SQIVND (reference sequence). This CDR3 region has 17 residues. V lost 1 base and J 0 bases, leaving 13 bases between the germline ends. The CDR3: CASSIVGQRSSYNEQFF. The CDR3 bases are TGTGCCAGTAGTATAGTAGGACAACGAAGCTCCTACAATGAGCAGTTCTTC.

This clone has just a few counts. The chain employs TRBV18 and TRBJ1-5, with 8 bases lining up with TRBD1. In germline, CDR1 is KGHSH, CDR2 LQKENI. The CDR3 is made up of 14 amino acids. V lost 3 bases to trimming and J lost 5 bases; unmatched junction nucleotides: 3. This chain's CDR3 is CASSPGTGYQPQHF. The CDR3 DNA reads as TGTGCCAGCTCACCCGGGACAGGTTATCAGCCCCAGCATTTT.

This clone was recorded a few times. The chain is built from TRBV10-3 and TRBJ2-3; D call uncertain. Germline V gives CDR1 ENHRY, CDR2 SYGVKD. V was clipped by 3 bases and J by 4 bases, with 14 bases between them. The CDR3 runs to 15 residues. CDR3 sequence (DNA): TGTGCCATCAGTGAAGATTGGAGTGGCGCAGATACGCAGTATTTT. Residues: CAISEDWSGADTQYF.

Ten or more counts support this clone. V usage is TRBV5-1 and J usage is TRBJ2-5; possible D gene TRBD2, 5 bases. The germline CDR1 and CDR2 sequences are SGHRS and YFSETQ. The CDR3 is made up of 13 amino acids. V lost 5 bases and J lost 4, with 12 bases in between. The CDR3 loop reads CASSPGGGETQYF. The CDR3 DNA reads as TGCGCCAGCAGTCCCGGAGGAGGAGAGACCCAGTACTTC.

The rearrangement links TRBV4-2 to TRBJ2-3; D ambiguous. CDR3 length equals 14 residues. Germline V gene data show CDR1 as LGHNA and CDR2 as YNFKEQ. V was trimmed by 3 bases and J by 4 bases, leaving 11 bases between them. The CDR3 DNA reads TGTGCCAGCAGCCAGCTGGTTGGGCCAGATACGCAGTATTTT. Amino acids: CASSQLVGPDTQYF.